Shown below are 2 T cell receptor beta chains from a single sample sequenced in a study of shared clonotypes between healthy human individuals. Naivety among CD8 cells was defined by CD45RO negativity and positive CCR7 selection, thereby excluding terminally differentiated effector memory CD45RA+ cells. This table comes from immunoSEQ multiplex PCR, and its TCRdb copy is limited to in-frame clones, with some not included. The sample shows about 550,000 clones, around 95% of them seen only once. The specimen was naive CD8+ T cells sorted from blood. The receptors here all came from a young woman in good health.

This chain links TRBV5-1 with TRBJ1-2; D not certain. This CDR3 is 14 amino acids long. Trimming took off 0 bases at V and 8 bases at J, with 14 bases between the two ends. Germline V gene sequence: CDR1 SGHRS, CDR2 YFSETQ. CDR3 DNA sequence: TGCGCCAGCAGCTTGGGCCCGGCCAGAGCGGGCTACACCTTC. It is translated as CASSLGPARAGYTF.

The V call is TRBV6-6, the J call TRBJ1-4; D perhaps matches TRBD1 (5 bases). This CDR3 comprises 12 residues. Trimming left V 8 bases short and J 7 bases short, with 11 bases between. Germline V gives CDR1 MNHNY, CDR2 SVGAGI (reference sequence). CDR3 protein: CASGHLREKLFF. CDR3 DNA sequence: TGTGCCAGCGGACATTTACGTGAAAAACTGTTTTTT.